This TCR beta chain originates from a study of shared clonotypes between healthy human individuals. Points from the study as a whole: Memory subsets generally showed smaller estimated richness than naive subsets did. Roughly 5% of naive CD4 clonotypes were shared across a handful of donors.

The table came from immunoSEQ multiplex PCR; TCRdb's copy has only in-frame clones and leaves some out. The repertoire holds about 2.4 million clones, 80% to 95% seen once, with 0.36% in the top ten. Adult donors, all healthy and HIV-negative, had no recent acute infections or vaccinations. Of note for this clone: Its antigen is as yet unknown. This CDR3 is also generated by other DNA sequences in the sample.

V lost 4 bases to trimming and J lost 3 bases, with 12 bases between them. CDR3 length: 14 residues. The germline CDR1 and CDR2 sequences are SGHRS and YFSETQ. Source material: naive CD4+ T cells from PBMCs. As to subset: CD45RA+ positively selected. The receptor was isolated from a man aged 18 to 30 in good health. Some clones in this sample may be carry-over from other donors' samples. The rearrangement uses TRBV5-1 and TRBJ2-3; D is possibly TRBD2 (5 bases). In DNA form, the CDR3 reads TGCGCCAGCAGCGGAGAACGGGGAACAGATACGCAGTATTTT. Amino acid sequence: CASSGERGTDTQYF.